This TCR beta chain derives from a study of T cell repertoires in cytomegalovirus infection. About the study: Shared public TCR beta signatures pointed to both CMV infection and a matching HLA type.

MiXCR was run by TCRdb on the reads, yielding one entry per CDR3 protein. In the table there are around 70,000 distinct CDR3 sequences, 4% of which are singletons. This clonotype was picked up many times. Its antigen is currently unknown. Points from the study as a whole: Clonotype analysis showed dominance of the ex vivo response by HLA-C-restricted CMV-specific TCR beta clonotypes.

Material for sequencing was PBMCs. The receptor was isolated from a human donor in good health (CMV status not recorded). Some clones in this sample may be carry-over from other donors' samples.

The CDR3 sequence is CSVLGHTQYF. CDR3 DNA sequence: TGCAGCGTTTTAGGGCATACGCAGTATTTT. This chain uses TRBV29-1 with TRBJ2-3; D unclear. V was shortened by 5 bases and J by 7 bases, with 7 bases between the two germline ends. The CDR3 spans 10 residues. The germline CDR1 and CDR2 sequences are SQVTM and ANQGSEA.